The 28 T cell receptor beta chains below all came from one sample that was sequenced in a study of human versus mouse CDR3 diversity and MHC coevolution. The data were produced by immunoSEQ multiplex PCR, yet TCRdb's version contains in-frame clones alone and is incomplete. The table records 75,000 to 90,000 clones, roughly 95% of them present only once. Sequenced input: naive CD4+ T cells from blood. Subset specified: CD45RO-negative CD62L-positive naive CD4 T cells. The receptors come from a person aged 25 to 69 in good health.

The chain links TRBV19 to TRBJ2-1; possibly TRBD2 for D (5 bases). Germline loops: CDR1 LNHDA, CDR2 SQIVND (reference sequence). The CDR3 is made up of 15 amino acids. The V and J ends lost 3 bases and 7 bases respectively, with 16 bases between them. The CDR3 reads CASSIWGNSGNEQFF. In DNA form, the CDR3 reads TGTGCCAGTAGTATCTGGGGAAATTCGGGAAATGAGCAGTTCTTC. Supplemented by reference TRBV19 and TRBJ2-1, the full variable domain reads DGGITQSPKYLFRKEGQNVTLSCEQNLNHDAMYWYRQDPGQGLRLIYYSQIVNDFQKGDIAEGYSVSREKKESFPLTVTSAQKNPTAFYLCASSIWGNSGNEQFFGPGTRLTVL.

V is TRBV19 and J is TRBJ2-5; TRBD1 matches at 12 bases. TRBJ2-7 explains the end of the DNA better; the J call may be wrong. The CDR3 totals 16 residues. Germline V CDR1 and CDR2: LNHDA, SQIVND (reference sequence). The CDR3 is CASSSRGGTGGFEQYF. The DNA for the CDR3 is TGTGCCAGTAGTTCGCGGGGAGGGACAGGGGGCTTCGAGCAGTACTTC.

This clone was detected only a few times. At one boundary the junction diverges from the germline segment, which might be a read error. The V gene is TRBV19, the J gene TRBJ2-1; TRBD1 matches at 7 bases. CDR3 length: 15 amino acids. Germline CDR1 LNHDA, CDR2 SQIVND (reference sequence). The CDR3: CASSRPGTVYDEQFF. The DNA for the CDR3 is TGTGCCAGTAGCCGACCCGGGACAGTCTACGATGAGCAGTTCTTC.

The J gene is TRBJ2-7, the V gene TRBV7-2; a weak D match, TRBD2 (5 bases). The CDR3 extends over 14 amino acids. Germline CDR1 and CDR2: SGHTA and FQGNSA. Trimming stripped 5 bases from V and 1 base from J, with 12 bases between. The CDR3 bases are TGTGCCAGCAGCCCAGGCGGGCAGTCCTACGAGCAGTACTTC. Translation: CASSPGGQSYEQYF.

Here the CDR3 DNA reads TGTGCCTGGAGTGTAAGGGGAACTAACTATGGCTACACCTTC. Residues: CAWSVRGTNYGYTF. The genes are TRBV30 and TRBJ1-2, with D maybe TRBD1 (5 bases). Germline CDR1 and CDR2: GTSNPN and SVGIG (reference sequence). Trimming took 0 bases from V and 0 from J, leaving 8 bases between them. The CDR3 consists of 14 residues.

This chain joins TRBV19 and TRBJ2-3; D perhaps matches TRBD1 (6 bases). From germline, CDR1 is LNHDA and CDR2 SQIVND (reference sequence). The CDR3 has 16 amino acids. Deletions cut 3 bases from V and 2 bases from J, with 15 bases between. CDR3 nucleotide sequence: TGTGCCAGTAGTATCGGCTGGGACAAGAACACAGATACGCAGTATTTT. This sequence encodes CASSIGWDKNTDTQYF.

The CDR3 loop reads CASSMQAGGPYEQFF. The CDR3, as DNA: TGTGCCAGTAGTATGCAAGCGGGAGGGCCCTATGAGCAGTTCTTC. The V and J genes are TRBV19 and TRBJ2-1, with 10 nucleotides matching TRBD2. V trimming: 3 bases; J trimming: 8 bases; junction bases outside the gene matches: 7. This CDR3 has 15 amino acids. Germline CDR1 reads LNHDA; CDR2 reads SQIVND (reference sequence).

The V and J genes are TRBV7-2 and TRBJ2-3; 9 nucleotides align to TRBD2. The J segment lost 6 bases and the V segment lost 5 bases, leaving 12 bases of the junction unmatched. CDR3 length: 16 residues. The germline gives CDR1 SGHTA, CDR2 FQGNSA. For the CDR3, the DNA is TGTGCCAGCAGCAGAGATGTGCGCGGGGGGGCTGATACGCAGTATTTT. Translation: CASSRDVRGGADTQYF.

The chain uses TRBV9 and TRBJ1-1, with D tentatively TRBD1 (6 bases). V gave up 3 bases and J gave up 0 bases, with 9 bases separating them. The CDR3 runs to 14 residues. CDR1 is SGDLS, CDR2 YYNGEE, per germline. CDR3 sequence: CASSERDMNTEAFF. The DNA for the CDR3 is TGTGCCAGCAGCGAACGGGACATGAACACTGAAGCTTTCTTT.

This chain links TRBV9 with TRBJ1-2, with TRBD1 matching 9 bases. CDR3 length equals 15 residues. Trimming cost V 2 bases and J 7 bases; bases outside gene matches: 9. The germline V gene encodes CDR1 SGDLS and CDR2 YYNGEE. Written as DNA, the CDR3 is TGTGCCAGCAGCGTGGGACAGGGTGTGAATACTGGCTACACCTTC. Translating gives CASSVGQGVNTGYTF.

The DNA of the CDR3 is TGTGCCACCAGCAGAGATGGACAGGGAGACTCTGAAGCTTTCTTT. It encodes CATSRDGQGDSEAFF. The rearrangement joins TRBV15 to TRBJ1-1; 8 bases are shared with TRBD1. The CDR3 runs to 15 residues. Unmatched junction bases numbered 6, after V lost 0 bases and J lost 6 bases. Per germline, CDR1 LNHNV and CDR2 YYDKDF (reference sequence).

The chain links TRBV14 to TRBJ2-2; D is unclear. The CDR3 spans 14 residues. The V end lost 1 base, the J end lost 2 bases, and 5 bases lay between the germline ends. The germline V gene encodes CDR1 SGHDN and CDR2 FVKESK. CDR3 sequence: CASSQVGNTGELFF. DNA of the CDR3: TGTGCCAGCAGCCAAGTGGGCAACACCGGGGAGCTGTTTTTT.

This chain links TRBV9 with TRBJ1-2; 8 bases fit TRBD1. The junction had 8 bases not matched to a gene; V was cut back by 3 bases and J by 7 bases. The CDR3 spans 14 residues. Germline values: CDR1 SGDLS, CDR2 YYNGEE. The CDR3 here is CASSAPTGVGGYTF. In nucleotides, the CDR3 is TGTGCCAGCAGCGCACCGACAGGGGTCGGTGGCTACACCTTC. The whole variable domain, remainder taken from reference TRBV9 and TRBJ1-2, is DSGVTQTPKHLITATGQRVTLRCSPRSGDLSVYWYQQSLDQGLQFLIQYYNGEERAKGNILERFSAQQFPDLHSELNLSSLELGDSALYFCASSAPTGVGGYTFGSGTRLTVV.

The rearrangement links TRBV30 to TRBJ2-1; weak D call: TRBD1 (6 bases). Germline assignment: CDR1 GTSNPN and CDR2 SVGIG (reference sequence). V was trimmed by 0 bases and J by 5 bases, leaving 14 bases between them. The CDR3 loop spans 15 amino acids. The CDR3 protein is CAWSVGTRDNNEQFF. CDR3 DNA: TGTGCCTGGAGTGTAGGGACAAGGGACAACAATGAGCAGTTCTTC.

This chain links TRBV2 with TRBJ2-7, with D possibly TRBD1 on 6 matching bases. Trimming took 6 bases from V and 4 from J, leaving 10 bases between them. The CDR3 is 12 amino acids. The germline CDR1 and CDR2 sequences are SNHLY and FYNNEI. The CDR3 coding sequence is TGTGCCAGCAGCAGTCAGGGGTACGAGCAGTACTTC. Its translation is CASSSQGYEQYF. The whole variable domain, filled in from reference TRBV2 and TRBJ2-7, reads EPEVTQTPSHQVTQMGQEVILRCVPISNHLYFYWYRQILGQKVEFLVSFYNNEISEKSEIFDDQFSVERPDGSNFTLKIRSTKLEDSAMYFCASSSQGYEQYFGPGTRLTVT.

A note on this clone: A read error may account for a junction end that differs from germline. The J gene is TRBJ2-1, the V gene TRBV5-1; TRBD2 matches 8 bases. CDR1 and CDR2 from the germline V gene are SGHRS and YFSETQ. The CDR3 has 15 residues. The CDR3 DNA reads TGCGCCAGCAGCTTAGGTACTAGCGGTTACAATGGGCAGTTCTTC. This sequence encodes CASSLGTSGYNGQFF.

This clone was seen a single time. V gene TRBV7-9 combines with J gene TRBJ2-1, with a tentative D call TRBD2 (8 bases). CDR1 is SEHNR, CDR2 FQNEAQ, per germline (reference sequence). V was clipped by 7 bases and J by 4 bases, with 17 bases between them. This CDR3 contains 15 residues. CDR3 DNA sequence: TGTGCCAGCACTCCGGGAGGGACAGTATACAATGAGCAGTTCTTC. Encoded protein: CASTPGGTVYNEQFF.

This clone occurred once. The chain carries TRBV7-3 and TRBJ1-1; D remains ambiguous. V was clipped by 6 bases and J by 4 bases, with 6 bases between them. The germline gives CDR1 SGHTA, CDR2 FQGTGA. This CDR3 contains 11 residues. CDR3 in DNA: TGTGCCAGCAGGGAGGTCACTGAAGCTTTCTTT. This translates into CASREVTEAFF.

The genes are TRBV7-2 and TRBJ2-7; 8 bases align to TRBD1. The CDR3 length is 16 residues. J gave up 6 bases and V 5 bases, and 15 bases lay outside the gene matches. Germline values: CDR1 SGHTA, CDR2 FQGNSA. Here the CDR3 DNA reads TGTGCCAGCAGCAAGACGACAGGGGTAGAACGTTCCGAGCAGTACTTC. It codes for CASSKTTGVERSEQYF.

V is TRBV6-1 and J is TRBJ2-7; perhaps TRBD1 as D (6 bases). CDR3 size: 13 residues. Germline CDR1 and CDR2: MNHNS and SASEGT. The V and J ends lost 8 bases and 4 bases respectively, with 15 bases between them. CDR3 in amino acids: CASSQGKGYEQYF. For the CDR3, the DNA is TGTGCCAGCTCGCAGGGGAAGGGGTACGAGCAGTACTTC.

The CDR3, as DNA: TGTGCCAGCAGCCCAAACCAGCGGGAGATTCAGGAAGAGCAGTTCTTC. As protein: CASSPNQREIQEEQFF. The chain links TRBV7-6 to TRBJ2-1; 8 bases match TRBD2. This CDR3 region has 16 residues. J was trimmed by 10 bases and V by 5 bases; bases with no gene match: 16. Germline V gene data show CDR1 as SGHVS and CDR2 as FNYEAQ.

V is TRBV27 and J is TRBJ2-7; D gene ambiguous. Trimming took off 6 bases at V and 3 bases at J, with 9 bases between the two ends. The CDR3 is 12 residues long. Germline V gene sequence: CDR1 MNHEY, CDR2 SMNVEV (reference sequence). Here the CDR3 reads CASSLIGYEQYF. For the CDR3, the DNA is TGTGCCAGCAGCCTTATCGGCTACGAGCAGTACTTC.

The gene calls are TRBV5-1 and TRBJ2-7; no reliable D call. This CDR3 is built from 13 residues. The germline gives CDR1 SGHRS, CDR2 YFSETQ. Trimming removed 2 bases from V and 0 bases from J, with 6 bases in between. The CDR3 nucleotides are TGCGCCAGCAGCTTAGCGAGCTCCTACGAGCAGTACTTC. It specifies CASSLASSYEQYF. Using reference TRBV5-1 and TRBJ2-7 for the parts outside the CDR3, the full variable domain is KAGVTQTPRYLIKTRGQQVTLSCSPISGHRSVSWYQQTPGQGLQFLFEYFSETQRNKGNFPGRFSGRQFSNSRSEMNVSTLELGDSALYLCASSLASSYEQYFGPGTRLTVT.

V and J are TRBV7-3 and TRBJ2-5; TRBD2 aligns across 9 bases. This CDR3 region has 16 residues. J lost 5 bases, V lost 1 base, and 8 bases had no gene match. Germline V CDR1 and CDR2: SGHTA, FQGTGA. This CDR3 reads CASSLSAAGGRETQYF. As DNA, the CDR3 is TGTGCCAGCAGCTTAAGTGCGGCGGGGGGGCGGGAGACCCAGTACTTC.

This chain links TRBV16 with TRBJ1-3; D remains unclear. V lost 1 base and J lost 1, with 8 bases in between. Per the germline V gene, CDR1 is KGHSY and CDR2 is FQNENV. The CDR3 is 15 amino acids. Here the CDR3 DNA reads TGTGCCAGCAGCCAATTTCAGCGATCTGGAAACACCATATATTTT. Protein sequence: CASSQFQRSGNTIYF.

V is TRBV12-5 and J is TRBJ2-1, with a weak D call TRBD2 (6 bases). The CDR3 spans 16 residues. Germline CDR1 reads LGHNT; CDR2 reads FRNRAP. V lost 6 bases and J lost 9, with 24 bases in between. Here the CDR3 reads CASGPPNALEGTEQFF. Here the CDR3 DNA reads TGTGCTAGTGGGCCCCCTAATGCCCTGGAGGGTACTGAGCAGTTCTTC.

This rearrangement joins TRBV5-6 to TRBJ2-5, with 7 bases aligning to TRBD2. Per the germline V gene, CDR1 is SGHDT and CDR2 is YYEEEE. This CDR3 is 12 amino acids long. The junction had 4 bases not matched to a gene; V was cut back by 4 bases and J by 7 bases. The CDR3 loop reads CASSPTGGTQYF. CDR3 DNA sequence: TGTGCCAGCAGCCCTACGGGGGGGACCCAGTACTTC.

The chain carries TRBV11-2 and TRBJ2-5; 15 bases agree with TRBD2. With 6 bases clipped from V and 8 bases from J, the junction kept 7 bases outside the gene matches. This CDR3 has 15 amino acids. From germline, CDR1 is SGHAT and CDR2 FQNNGV. The CDR3 DNA sequence: TGTGCCAGCAGAGCCGGGACTAGCGGGGGGAGAACCCAGTACTTC. Translated, it gives CASRAGTSGGRTQYF.